Described below is a single TCR beta chain sequence and its context. No antigen is known for it. The record has no base qualities; no much larger clone is one base away. The data belong to a study of vaccination and CD4 T cells after COVID-19 (dated by TCRdb to between 2020 and 2023). As for the study more broadly: Convalescent patients had a positive SARS-CoV-2 result on nasal swab PCR, and of these patients, 8 or 9 had mild disease and one had severe disease. Control cultures used a CEFX viral epitope pool as positive control, an HIV-1 Nef peptide pool as negative control, or no peptide. In the convalescent cohort there were six males and four females, among whom were two Hispanic individuals, seven Caucasians, two Asians and one multiracial person. Post-COVID blood samples from convalescent patients were collected a median of around 110 days after diagnosis, with a range of roughly 30 to 170 days. Participants received two doses of either the Pfizer-BioNTech BNT162b2 vaccine (n=8) or the Moderna mRNA-1273 vaccine (n=2). The cultures were stimulated with overlapping spike peptide pools from SARS-CoV-2 and from the common cold coronaviruses HCoV-NL63, HCoV-OC43 and HCoV-229E. Post-vaccine blood samples were collected a median of about 66 days after the second vaccine dose, ranging from about 14 to 241 days. The spike-specific CD4+ TCR repertoire was compared before and after mRNA vaccination in fewer than eleven COVID-19 convalescent patients and several infection-naive healthy vaccine recipients.

In the paper's terms, the treatment or condition label means: approximately nine-day PBMC culture with coronavirus spike peptide pools or control peptides (ViraFEST assay). To expand antigen-specific T cells with peptide pools and then pick out the expanded clonotypes through TCR sequencing, the study relied on the ViraFEST assay. The convalescent patients' positive SARS-CoV-2 PCR tests fell between March and December 2020, which was before the Alpha, Beta and Delta variants emerged in the United States. Each well held 2.1 million or so PBMCs cultured in IMDM containing around 5.1% human AB serum and roughly 9.7 IU/ml IL-2, with 7.5 to 10 ug/ml peptide pools added. On days 3 and 7, half of the culture medium was replaced with fresh IL-2-containing medium. After 10 days of culture, CD4+ T cells were isolated by negative selection using the EasySep CD4+ T cell isolation kit. PBMCs were separated from whole blood using Ficoll-Paque Plus gradient centrifugation and then either used fresh or cryopreserved at -140C. Triplicate wells were generally used for each culture condition.

The CDR3 starts with the cysteine, ends with the phenylalanine, and has 17 residues. Just CDR3 DNA is preserved here, 51 bases in frame from base 1. Overall results and qualifications from the work: Relatively few convalescent patients were included in the study, and early timepoints after natural infection were not analyzed. The median number of SARS-CoV-2-reactive clonotypes rose from around 22 after infection to about 40 after vaccination, but the change was not significant. Among the post-vaccine SARS-CoV-2-reactive clones in convalescent patients, a median about 89% showed up only after vaccination, which suggests vaccine-specific priming. Nearly all vaccine-specific clones in convalescent patients (304 of 307) were mono-reactive for SARS-CoV-2 spike rather than cross-reactive with common cold coronaviruses.

The receptor library was made with PCR. TCR sequencing of DNA from cultured CD4+ T cells used the Oncomine TCR Beta short-read assay at the Johns Hopkins FTIC core. The QIAamp micro DNA kit was used to extract genomic DNA from the cultured CD4+ T cells. Oncomine TCR Beta libraries from cultured CD4+ T cells were pooled using unique dual indexes and sequenced on an Illumina iSeq 100. The paper's data handling went like this. Non-productive sequences were removed, and CDR3s that did not start with C, did not end with F or W, or were shorter than 7 amino acids were discarded. The MANAFEST web application identified antigen-specific clonotypes by comparing peptide-stimulated wells against reference wells and other culture wells. Positive clones required FDR below 0.05, an odds ratio above 5, and productive frequency above 0.1% in at least two of three replicate wells. A clonotype was classed as cross-reactive if the clonotype showed significant expansion both in SARS-CoV-2 spike wells and in at least one common cold coronavirus spike condition. Similarity between CDR3 sequences was evaluated in R version 3.6.1 using Levenshtein distances (stringdist) and unrooted phylogenetic trees (ape). TCRdb trimmed the raw reads at Q25, called clones with MiXCR and kept productive beta chains. All rows with the same CDR3 protein become a single entry with the most common DNA and genes. It is TCRdb's table, rather than the study itself, that gives the V and J calls and clone size. The sample table records 4,100 or so distinct CDR3 sequences; 22% of these occur just once. The ten most abundant clones make up roughly 51% of the sample.

The specimen was CD4+ T cells from blood, cultured in vitro, collected after SARS-CoV-2 vaccination. The chain joins TRBV21-1 to TRBJ2-3. TRBV21-1 is tagged as a pseudogene. This TCR was sampled from a human donor who had recovered from COVID-19. Here is the DNA: TGTGCCAGCAGCAAGTCCAACGCTGCTGCGAACACAGATACGCAGTATTTT. This yields the protein CASSKSNAAANTDTQYF.